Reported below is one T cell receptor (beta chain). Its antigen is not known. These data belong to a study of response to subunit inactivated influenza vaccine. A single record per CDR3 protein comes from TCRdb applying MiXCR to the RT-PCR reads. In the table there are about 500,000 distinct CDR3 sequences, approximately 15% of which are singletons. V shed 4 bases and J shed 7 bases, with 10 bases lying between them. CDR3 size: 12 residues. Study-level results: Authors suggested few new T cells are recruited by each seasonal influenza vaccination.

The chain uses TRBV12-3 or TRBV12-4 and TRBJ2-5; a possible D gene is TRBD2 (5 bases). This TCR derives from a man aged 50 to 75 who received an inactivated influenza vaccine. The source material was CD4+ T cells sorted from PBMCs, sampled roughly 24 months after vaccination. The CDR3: CASSSIGGTQYF. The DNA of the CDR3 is TGTGCCAGCAGTTCGATCGGAGGGACCCAGTACTTC.